This TCR beta chain was obtained from a study of shared clonotypes between healthy human individuals. Study-wide results and caveats: Shared clonotypes across all four donors exceeded non-shared ones in generation probability.

Germline loops: CDR1 SGHNT, CDR2 YENEEA. Losses at the gene ends were 5 bases for V and 5 bases for J; bases not matched to a gene: 5. The CDR3 extends over 15 amino acids. Sequencing was performed with immunoSEQ multiplex PCR; in TCRdb, only in-frame clones are kept and a portion is missing. Of about 1 million clones in the sample, around four fifths are singletons; the top ten hold less than 1.5%. In the case of this clone: The antigen is undetermined.

The clonotype comes from a man aged 18 to 30 in good health. The chain joins TRBV11-3 to TRBJ2-7, with 14 bases aligning to TRBD2. Source material: memory CD4+ T cells sorted from blood. Documented subset: CD45RA-negative fraction. This CDR3 is CASSLGLAGVDEQYF. Written as DNA, the CDR3 is TGTGCCAGCAGCCTGGGACTAGCGGGGGTTGACGAGCAGTACTTC.